The clone carrying this TCR beta chain was counted between two and nine times. Its target is not known. These data originate in a study of beta chain features in type 1 diabetes. Study findings and constraints: No resolution was reached here on whether HLA type influences TCRB rearrangement. PCR might pick shorter templates more often, in the same way for patients and controls. Shortening of TCRB CDR3s, moderate but significant, appeared in all four CD4+ subsets of Type 1 diabetes patients.

The CDR3 covers 14 residues. The V end lost 4 bases, the J end lost 9 bases, and 17 bases lay between the germline ends. CDR1 is SGHRS and CDR2 is YFSETQ in the germline V gene. All of the isolated RNA was reverse transcribed, so expressed TCRB transcripts were sequenced. It was found that naive, central memory and regulatory T cell samples averaged around 3.5 million reads. The method was immunoSEQ multiplex PCR; TCRdb's version includes in-frame clones alone and lacks a portion of them. Of more than 250,000 clones detected, roughly 20% appear once; the ten largest clones hold 0.028%. The TCR sequence derives from a woman between 35 and 50 years old with type 1 diabetes. The sequencing sample was made of naive CD4+ T cells from blood. The chain couples TRBV5-1 to TRBJ2-1; TRBD2 is a possible D gene (7 bases). This CDR3 reads CASSPIGGGREQFF. The CDR3 DNA follows: TGCGCCAGCAGCCCTATAGGGGGGGGGCGTGAGCAGTTCTTC.